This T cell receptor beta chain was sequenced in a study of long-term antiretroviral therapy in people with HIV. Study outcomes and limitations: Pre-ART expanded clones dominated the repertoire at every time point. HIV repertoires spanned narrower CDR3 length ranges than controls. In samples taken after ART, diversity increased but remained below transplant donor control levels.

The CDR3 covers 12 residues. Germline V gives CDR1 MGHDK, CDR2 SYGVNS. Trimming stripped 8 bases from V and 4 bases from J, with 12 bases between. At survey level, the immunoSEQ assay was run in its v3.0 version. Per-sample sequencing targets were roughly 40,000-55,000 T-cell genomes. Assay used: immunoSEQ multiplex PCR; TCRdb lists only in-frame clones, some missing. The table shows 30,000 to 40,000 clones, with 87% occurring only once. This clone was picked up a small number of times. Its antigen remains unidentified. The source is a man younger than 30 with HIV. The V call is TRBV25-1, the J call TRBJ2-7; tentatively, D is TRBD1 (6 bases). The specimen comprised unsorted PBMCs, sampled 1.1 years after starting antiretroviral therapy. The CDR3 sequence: CASSQTGYEQYF. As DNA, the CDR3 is TGTGCCAGCTCCCAGACAGGATACGAGCAGTACTTC.